This record concerns one T cell receptor (beta chain) sequence. Its antigen remains unidentified. CDR1 is DFQATT and CDR2 is SNEGSKA in the germline V gene (reference sequence). V lost 6 bases to trimming and J lost 4 bases, with 12 bases between them. CDR3 length: 12 amino acids. The second PCR ran about 6 to 11 cycles with a sample-barcoded 5' primer and J-beta primers. TCRdb called the 5' RACE reads again in MiXCR, with one record for every CDR3 protein. The profile shows roughly 2 million distinct CDR3 sequences, about 49% of them singletons. The entry originates in a study of blood T cells in healthy people across ages. Study results and limitations: Age showed a roughly linear inverse relationship with TCR beta diversity per million T cells. There was a strong correlation between TCR beta diversity and naive T cell percentage. Estimates of total diversity, which came from one million sequenced T cells, were considered to be underestimates.

The chain couples TRBV20-1 to TRBJ2-5, with no clear D. The sequence came from a woman in her forties in good health. The sequenced material came from blood. This CDR3 reads CSAPRRTETQYF. The CDR3 nucleotides are TGCAGTGCCCCAAGGCGGACAGAGACCCAGTACTTC.